A single sample is the source of the 27 T cell receptor beta chains below, sequenced in a study of tumor-infiltrating lymphocytes in primary liver carcinoma. The blood RNA (from unsorted whole blood) was obtained, and germline DNA was also extracted. The investigators made TCR beta cDNA from about 510 ng total RNA, using a constant-region primer. A slightly modified ARM-PCR protocol with three nested multiplex PCR rounds produced these TCR beta libraries. Investigators reported that the first two PCR rounds, at 10 to 11 cycles each, used TRBV1-TRBV30 forward primers with a C-beta reverse primer. TCRdb re-analysed the multiplex PCR reads in MiXCR, keeping a single row per CDR3 protein. This table holds hundreds of thousands of distinct CDR3 sequences, 50% to 60% found once. What was sequenced was peripheral blood. The receptors derive from a woman aged 25-40 years with primary liver carcinoma and hepatitis B virus infection.

In regard to this clonotype: The conserved final phenylalanine or tryptophan is absent from the CDR3, which likely points to a read error. V gene TRBV12-3 or TRBV12-4 combines with J gene TRBJ2-5; 10 nucleotides align to TRBD2. This CDR3 is built from 14 residues. The V gene end was trimmed by 6 bases and the J gene end by 4 bases; junction bases not matched to a gene: 5. CDR3 in DNA: TGTGCCAGCAGCGAGCGGGAGGGCCCAGAGACCCAGTACTCC. Residues: CASSEREGPETQYS.

Ten or more counts support this clonotype. The chain uses TRBV4-3 and TRBJ2-7; D unclear. CDR3 length: 13 residues. Germline values: CDR1 LGHNA, CDR2 YSLEER. Trimming stripped 0 bases from V and 12 bases from J, with 15 bases between. For the CDR3, the DNA is TGCGCCAGCAGCCAAGATCGCGGTCTGTACTTGTACTTC. It translates to CASSQDRGLYLYF.

With regard to this clonotype: It is likely a read error, because the conserved phenylalanine at the end of the CDR3 is missing. The chain joins TRBV29-1 to TRBJ1-5; weak D call: TRBD1 (5 bases). V lost 5 bases and J 5 bases, leaving 16 bases between the germline ends. The CDR3 spans 14 residues. CDR1 SQVTM and CDR2 ANQGSEA come from the germline V gene. CDR3 coding DNA: TGCAGCGTTACCGGGACTGGGGTAGATCAGCCCCAGCATTAT. Its protein product is CSVTGTGVDQPQHY.

The chain carries TRBV29-1 and TRBJ1-5; no clear D gene. Germline V lookup: CDR1 SQVTM, CDR2 ANQGSEA. The CDR3 totals 11 residues. Trimming cost V 6 bases and J 5 bases, with 8 bases left between them. The CDR3 loop reads CSVVHYQPQHF. CDR3 DNA: TGCAGCGTCGTGCATTATCAGCCCCAGCATTTT.

In this sample, this clonotype turned up once. The J gene is TRBJ2-2, the V gene TRBV28; D uncertain. Per the germline V gene, CDR1 is MDHEN and CDR2 is SYDVKM. CDR3 length: 14 amino acids. The ends were cut back, 0 bases at V and 2 bases at J, with 4 bases in the middle. The CDR3 region has the DNA TGTGCCAGCAGTTTATGGGTAAACACCGGGGAGCTGTTTTTT. It encodes CASSLWVNTGELFF.

As concerns this clonotype: A much larger clonotype is one base distant, so this may be a read error. The chain carries TRBV12-3 or TRBV12-4 and TRBJ2-5; D is tentatively TRBD1 or TRBD2 (5 bases each). The CDR3 length is 15 residues. CDR3 DNA: TGTGCCAGGAGTTTAGGGACGGGCTCTCGGGAGACCCAGTACTTC. Protein product: CARSLGTGSRETQYF.

Worth noting for this clonotype: This could be a read error, since a much larger clone is one nucleotide away. This chain joins TRBV29-1 and TRBJ2-5; D is uncertain. The CDR3 runs 12 residues. Per germline, CDR1 SQVTM and CDR2 ANQGSEA. The germline V and J ends were trimmed by 8 bases and 4 bases, with 14 bases remaining between them. The CDR3 reads CSYFLVGETQYF. As DNA, the CDR3 is TGCAGCTATTTCCTCGTGGGAGAGACCCAGTACTTC.

The genes are TRBV7-9 and TRBJ2-3, with a possible D match to TRBD1 (6 bases). The germline V gene has CDR1 SEHNR and CDR2 FQNEAQ (reference sequence). This CDR3 is 14 amino acids long. V was cut by 5 bases and J by 7 bases, with 16 bases left in between. CDR3 residues: CASSAAHREYTQYF. The CDR3 coding sequence is TGTGCCAGCAGCGCAGCCCACAGGGAATATACGCAGTATTTT.

The gene calls are TRBV12-3 or TRBV12-4 and TRBJ1-5; D ambiguous. V lost 6 bases, J lost 11 bases, and 8 bases lay in between. This CDR3 is built from 10 residues. CDR3: CASRGTTQHF. The CDR3 nucleotides are TGTGCCAGCAGGGGTACAACCCAGCATTTT.

V and J are TRBV10-3 and TRBJ2-7, with D unresolved. The V gene lost 3 bases and the J gene lost 3 bases, with 9 bases spanning the gap. Germline V gene lookup returns CDR1 ENHRY and CDR2 SYGVKD. The CDR3 contains 13 residues. The DNA for the CDR3 is TGTGCCATCAGTGAATTCTCCGACTACGAGCAGTACTTC. Translating gives CAISEFSDYEQYF.

This clonotype was detected many times. This chain joins TRBV6-5 and TRBJ1-1; no reliable D call. The CDR3 totals 15 residues. Germline assignment: CDR1 MNHEY and CDR2 SVGAGI. V lost 0 bases to trimming and J lost 1 base, with 9 bases between them. The CDR3 DNA sequence: TGTGCCAGCAGTTACTCAGGCATCCGGAACACTGAAGCTTTCTTT. It encodes CASSYSGIRNTEAFF.

Ten or more counts support this clonotype. The chain combines TRBV6-5 with TRBJ2-1; D might be TRBD1 (5 bases). The CDR3 sequence is 14 residues long. Trimming removed 0 bases from V and 9 bases from J, with 12 bases in between. Germline CDR1 reads MNHEY; CDR2 reads SVGAGI. CDR3 in DNA: TGTGCCAGCAGTTACTCAGAGACAGACCCTGAGCAGTTCTTC. It is translated as CASSYSETDPEQFF.

This clonotype came up many times. This chain joins TRBV11-2 and TRBJ2-1; 8 nucleotides match TRBD2. J lost 7 bases, V lost 4 bases, and 15 bases had no gene match. The CDR3 length is 17 residues. Germline V gene sequence: CDR1 SGHAT, CDR2 FQNNGV. DNA for the CDR3: TGTGCCAGCAGCTACCCCCCAGGGGTAGCGGGATGGAATGAGCAGTTCTTC. This codes for CASSYPPGVAGWNEQFF. The complete variable domain, with remaining parts taken from reference TRBV11-2 and TRBJ2-1, reads EAGVAQSPRYKIIEKRQSVAFWCNPISGHATLYWYQQILGQGPKLLIQFQNNGVVDDSQLPKDRFSAERLKGVDSTLKIQPAKLEDSAVYLCASSYPPGVAGWNEQFFGPGTRLTVL.

In this sample, this clonotype turned up many times. J is TRBJ2-1 and V is TRBV4-1; D remains unclear. The CDR3 loop spans 18 amino acids. Trimming took off 0 bases at V and 0 bases at J, with 15 bases between the two ends. Germline V lookup: CDR1 MGHRA, CDR2 YSYEKL. The chain's CDR3 is CASSQEWVPQSSYNEQFF. The CDR3 nucleotides read TGCGCCAGCAGCCAAGAATGGGTCCCCCAGAGCTCCTACAATGAGCAGTTCTTC.

CDR3 nucleotide sequence: TGTGCCAGCAGCACGAGGACTAGCGGTTTCACAGATACGCAGTATTTT. Its protein is CASSTRTSGFTDTQYF. The V and J genes are TRBV5-4 and TRBJ2-3; 10 nucleotides line up with TRBD2. With 4 bases clipped from V and 2 bases from J, the junction kept 7 bases outside the gene matches. CDR1 SGHNT and CDR2 YYREEE come from the germline V gene (reference sequence). The CDR3 contains 16 residues.

This clonotype was seen only once. Germline and junction disagree at one end, which may indicate a read error. V gene TRBV11-2 combines with J gene TRBJ2-5; 12 bases fit TRBD1. Germline V lookup: CDR1 SGHAT, CDR2 FQNNGV. The length of the CDR3 is 15 residues. CDR3 in amino acids: CANSTGTGGQKTQYF. The CDR3 coding sequence is TGTGCCAACAGCACCGGGACAGGGGGCCAAAAGACCCAGTACTTC. Full variable domain (rest looked up from reference TRBV11-2 and TRBJ2-5): EAGVAQSPRYKIIEKRQSVAFWCNPISGHATLYWYQQILGQGPKLLIQFQNNGVVDDSQLPKDRFSAERLKGVDSTLKIQPAKLEDSAVYLCANSTGTGGQKTQYFGPGTRLLVL.

The sample holds one count of this clonotype. Relative to the germline gene, one junction end is altered; a read error may explain this. This chain connects TRBV10-2 to TRBJ2-3; 13 positions match TRBD2. The length of the CDR3 is 18 residues. Germline assignment: CDR1 WSHSY and CDR2 SAAADI. The chain's CDR3 is CTSSESGTSGAHTDTQYF. The DNA for the CDR3 is TGCACCAGCAGTGAGAGTGGGACTAGCGGGGCGCACACAGATACGCAGTATTTT.

J is TRBJ2-7 and V is TRBV28, with 13 bases identical to TRBD2. J gave up 3 bases and V 6 bases, and 5 bases lay outside the gene matches. CDR3 length: 15 amino acids. Per the germline V gene, CDR1 is MDHEN and CDR2 is SYDVKM. The CDR3 region has the DNA TGTGCCAGCAGGGGGACTAGCGGGGCTGTCTACGAGCAGTACTTC. Its protein product is CASRGTSGAVYEQYF. Full variable domain (remainder filled in from reference TRBV28 and TRBJ2-7): DVKVTQSSRYLVKRTGEKVFLECVQDMDHENMFWYRQDPGLGLRLIYFSYDVKMKEKGDIPEGYSVSREKKERFSLILESASTNQTSMYLCASRGTSGAVYEQYFGPGTRLTVT.

The rearrangement joins TRBV11-1 to TRBJ2-1; 11 bases match TRBD2. V lost 5 bases to trimming and J lost 14 bases; unmatched junction nucleotides: 17. CDR3 length: 16 residues. Germline V lookup: CDR1 SGHAT, CDR2 FQDESV (reference sequence). This chain's CDR3 is CASSDHGGTSGSREFF. The CDR3 bases are TGTGCCAGCAGCGACCACGGCGGGACTAGCGGAAGTCGAGAGTTCTTC. The whole variable domain, remainder taken from reference TRBV11-1 and TRBJ2-1, is EAEVAQSPRYKITEKSQAVAFWCDPISGHATLYWYRQILGQGPELLVQFQDESVVDDSQLPKDRFSAERLKGVDSTLKIQPAELGDSAMYLCASSDHGGTSGSREFFGPGTRLTVL.

For the CDR3, the DNA is TGTGCCAGCAGACCCCACAGGGATGGGGGAGACTATGGCTACACCTTC. This translates into CASRPHRDGGDYGYTF. The J gene is TRBJ1-2, the V gene TRBV11-2; perhaps TRBD1 as D (6 bases). The V end lost 6 bases, the J end lost 3 bases, and 20 bases lay between the germline ends. Germline loops: CDR1 SGHAT, CDR2 FQNNGV. This CDR3 comprises 16 residues.

Worth noting for this clonotype: It may be a read error: a sequence one base away is much more abundant. The chain uses TRBV29-1 and TRBJ2-7; the match to TRBD2 covers 9 bases. This CDR3 comprises 14 residues. V trimming: 7 bases; J trimming: 2 bases; junction bases outside the gene matches: 9. Germline V gene lookup returns CDR1 SQVTM and CDR2 ANQGSEA. The CDR3 DNA is TGCAGCGCCCTGAGTAGCGGGAGACCCTACGAGCAGTACTTC. Translation: CSALSSGRPYEQYF.

This clonotype was counted between two and nine times. This may come from a read error, since a much larger clone is one base off. The chain links TRBV12-5 to TRBJ2-3; TRBD1 is a possible D gene (5 bases). CDR1 is LGHNT and CDR2 is FRNRAP in the germline V gene. There are 14 residues in the CDR3. The CDR3 spells CASGFNPPTVTQYF. The CDR3 DNA is TGTGCTAGTGGTTTCAACCCCCCGACAGTTACGCAGTATTTT.

A note on this clonotype: This may be a read error, as it is one base from a much larger clone. The chain combines TRBV29-1 with TRBJ2-1; TRBD2 aligns across 15 bases. Looked up from germline, CDR1 is SQVTM and CDR2 is ANQGSEA. The V and J ends lost 3 bases and 12 bases, in that order; junction bases with no gene match: 9. The CDR3 runs 15 residues. The CDR3 here is CSVDCGTSGRTRQFF. The CDR3 region has the DNA TGCAGCGTTGACTGTGGGACTAGCGGGAGGACGAGGCAGTTCTTC.

Comments on this clonotype: A read error may be the cause here, since a much bigger clone is one base away. The V call is TRBV29-1, the J call TRBJ2-5; 11 bases fit TRBD2. Germline V gene sequence: CDR1 SQVTM, CDR2 ANQGSEA. The CDR3 covers 15 residues. V lost 6 bases to trimming and J lost 5 bases; unmatched junction nucleotides: 11. The CDR3 sequence: CSVDSGTSGLETQYF. In nucleotides, the CDR3 is TGCAGCGTGGATTCCGGGACTAGCGGTTTGGAGACCCAGTACTTC.

On this clonotype: Given a much more abundant clone one base away, this may be a read error. It is likely a read error, because the conserved phenylalanine at the end of the CDR3 is missing. The chain combines TRBV12-3 or TRBV12-4 with TRBJ1-1; D gene unclear. This CDR3 is built from 11 residues. The ends were cut back, 7 bases at V and 4 bases at J, with 7 bases in the middle. DNA for the CDR3: TGTGCCAGCAAATCCGGCACTGAAGCTTTCTTA. It encodes CASKSGTEAFL.

The V call is TRBV12-3 or TRBV12-4, the J call TRBJ2-7, with 14 bases matching TRBD2. The CDR3 is 19 amino acids. The J segment lost 4 bases and the V segment lost 7 bases, leaving 18 bases of the junction unmatched. CDR3 sequence (DNA): TGTGCCAGCACCGAGCCCGGGACTAGCGGGAGTCGGTGTTTGTACGAGCAGTACTTC. It specifies CASTEPGTSGSRCLYEQYF.

V and J are TRBV6-1 and TRBJ2-1, with TRBD2 matching over 13 bases. This CDR3 comprises 14 residues. V dropped 5 bases and J dropped 8; count of bases not matched to a gene: 3. The germline V gene has CDR1 MNHNS and CDR2 SASEGT. Here the CDR3 DNA reads TGTGCCAGCAGTCGGACTAGCGGGAGCGATGAGCAGTTCTTC. Amino acid sequence: CASSRTSGSDEQFF.